These 27 T cell receptor beta chains were all obtained from the same sample, sequenced in a study of beta chain features in type 1 diabetes. cDNA synthesis used the whole RNA isolate, giving expressed TCRB sequences. Method: immunoSEQ multiplex PCR; TCRdb's copy keeps in-frame clones and lacks some. The sample holds 160,000 or so clones, over 8.5% seen once. The sequenced sample consisted of central memory CD4+ T cells from blood. These receptors were collected from a man between 18 and 29 years old in good health.

The V call is TRBV15, the J call TRBJ2-3; D remains unclear. Trimming stripped 0 bases from V and 4 bases from J, with 8 bases between. CDR3 length equals 14 residues. The germline V gene encodes CDR1 LNHNV and CDR2 YYDKDF (reference sequence). This chain's CDR3 is CATSRDTLPDTQYF. CDR3 DNA: TGTGCCACCAGCAGAGATACGCTTCCAGATACGCAGTATTTT.

The chain is built from TRBV9 and TRBJ2-7; unclear D gene. Germline CDR1 and CDR2: SGDLS and YYNGEE. The germline V and J ends were trimmed by 0 bases and 2 bases, with 15 bases remaining between them. This CDR3 spans 16 amino acids. CDR3 bases: TGTGCCAGCAGCGTAGCAGTCGGGCCCAAGACCTACGAGCAGTACTTC. Residues: CASSVAVGPKTYEQYF.

V usage is TRBV4-2 and J usage is TRBJ2-5; TRBD1 matches 11 bases. The CDR3 length is 16 residues. The V gene end was trimmed by 4 bases and the J gene end by 5 bases; junction bases not matched to a gene: 9. Germline V gene lookup returns CDR1 LGHNA and CDR2 YNFKEQ. The CDR3: CASSRWTGGRDETQYF. CDR3 coding DNA: TGTGCCAGCAGCCGATGGACAGGGGGCCGGGATGAGACCCAGTACTTC.

This clone came up many times. The CDR3, as DNA: TGCGCCAGCCGGCGCGAAGCCAATGAGCAGTTCTTC. The encoded protein is CASRREANEQFF. The gene calls are TRBV5-1 and TRBJ2-1; D is undetermined. CDR1 and CDR2 (germline): SGHRS, YFSETQ. The CDR3 sequence is 12 residues long. V lost 7 bases and J lost 6, with 11 bases in between.

This chain links TRBV28 with TRBJ1-3, with a tentative D call TRBD1 (5 bases). Germline CDR1 and CDR2: MDHEN and SYDVKM. The CDR3 extends over 14 amino acids. The V end lost 8 bases, the J end lost 0 bases, and 11 bases lay between the germline ends. The CDR3 is CASSPGLSGNTIYF. In nucleotides, the CDR3 is TGTGCCAGCTCACCAGGGCTCTCTGGAAACACCATATATTTT.

The V and J genes are TRBV5-1 and TRBJ2-7; perhaps TRBD2 as D (6 bases). In germline, CDR1 is SGHRS, CDR2 YFSETQ. The CDR3 has 13 residues. Trimming pared 7 bases from V and 0 bases from J, leaving 11 bases between. The CDR3 DNA reads TGCGCCAGCCACGCCGGGAGCTCCTACGAGCAGTACTTC. This encodes CASHAGSSYEQYF.

The gene calls are TRBV7-2 and TRBJ2-3; D possibly uses TRBD1 or TRBD2 (5 bases each). The CDR3 length is 15 residues. V lost 3 bases and J 1 base, leaving 11 bases between the germline ends. Looked up from germline, CDR1 is SGHTA and CDR2 is FQGNSA. The CDR3 DNA is TGTGCCAGCAGCTTTCCTAGCAGGGGCACAGATACGCAGTATTTT. Translating it yields CASSFPSRGTDTQYF.

On this clone: Since a much larger clone is just one base distant, this may be a read error. The genes are TRBV29-1 and TRBJ1-1; D gene uncertain. CDR1 and CDR2 (germline): SQVTM, ANQGSEA. This CDR3 has 12 residues. The CDR3 DNA is TGCATCGTTACTGGACTGAACTTTGAAGCTTTCTTT. It translates to CIVTGLNFEAFF.

The rearrangement uses TRBV30 and TRBJ1-4; TRBD1 might be the D (5 bases). Germline CDR1 is GTSNPN and CDR2 is SVGIG (reference sequence). The V end was cut by 8 bases, the J end by 7 bases, with 11 bases between. There are 11 residues in the CDR3. CDR3 residues: CALAGGEKLFF. The CDR3 DNA sequence: TGTGCCCTGGCGGGGGGTGAAAAACTGTTTTTT.

The J gene is TRBJ1-1, the V gene TRBV7-9; D is unresolved. The CDR3 is 13 residues long. The V end lost 1 base, the J end lost 13 bases, and 16 bases lay between the germline ends. CDR1 and CDR2 (germline): SEHNR, FQNEAQ (reference sequence). The CDR3 DNA reads as TGTGCCAGCAGCTTAGTCGGTCCAGACAAGAGTTTCTTT. As protein: CASSLVGPDKSFF.

Only a few counts were recorded for this clone. The chain uses TRBV7-9 and TRBJ1-4, with 8 bases fitting TRBD1. The CDR3 spans 14 residues. Looked up from germline, CDR1 is SEHNR and CDR2 is FQNEAQ (reference sequence). The ends lost 6 bases at V and 5 bases at J; junction bases unmatched: 5. The CDR3 DNA is TGTGCCAGCAGGACAGGGGCCCGGAATGAAAAACTGTTTTTT. The encoded protein is CASRTGARNEKLFF. The full variable domain, its missing parts supplied by reference TRBV7-9 and TRBJ1-4, is DTGVSQNPRHKITKRGQNVTFRCDPISEHNRLYWYRQTLGQGPEFLTYFQNEAQLEKSRLLSDRFSAERPKGSFSTLEIQRTEQGDSAMYLCASRTGARNEKLFFGSGTQLSVL.

This clone was found a few times. The chain recombines TRBV10-3 with TRBJ2-7; possibly TRBD1 for D (5 bases). Trimming cost V 4 bases and J 4 bases, with 17 bases left between them. Germline V gene data show CDR1 as ENHRY and CDR2 as SYGVKD. CDR3 length equals 15 residues. CDR3 amino acids: CAISAPDNSGYEQYF. CDR3 nucleotide sequence: TGTGCCATCAGTGCCCCGGACAACTCCGGTTACGAGCAGTACTTC.

This clone showed up just a few times. This chain connects TRBV7-2 to TRBJ2-6, with D uncertain. Germline V gene sequence: CDR1 SGHTA, CDR2 FQGNSA. The CDR3 has 15 residues. V was pared by 2 bases and J by 0 bases, with 5 bases between. CDR3 in amino acids: CASSLQVSGANVLTF. CDR3 in DNA: TGTGCCAGCAGCTTACAAGTCTCTGGGGCCAACGTCCTGACTTTC.

This clone was detected only a few times. The chain combines TRBV6-1 with TRBJ2-4, with D perhaps being TRBD1 or TRBD2 (5 bases each). Trimming pared 6 bases from V and 1 base from J, leaving 13 bases between. Germline CDR1 and CDR2: MNHNS and SASEGT. The CDR3 extends over 15 amino acids. CDR3 region: CASRSHGDAKNIQYF. CDR3 DNA: TGTGCCAGCAGATCCCACGGGGACGCCAAAAACATTCAGTACTTC.

This clone was picked up a small number of times. The chain recombines TRBV7-2 with TRBJ2-5; TRBD1 might be the D (5 bases). V lost 3 bases and J lost 8, with 10 bases in between. CDR3 size: 12 residues. Looked up from germline, CDR1 is SGHTA and CDR2 is FQGNSA. The CDR3 region has the DNA TGTGCCAGCAGCTTGGACAAGAGAACCCAGTACTTC. The encoded protein is CASSLDKRTQYF.

The V call is TRBV5-1, the J call TRBJ2-1; D unresolved. V lost 0 bases to trimming and J lost 10 bases, with 11 bases between them. The V gene's germline CDR1 is SGHRS and CDR2 YFSETQ. This CDR3 spans 13 amino acids. Here the CDR3 reads CASSLVGFSEQFF. The CDR3 coding sequence is TGCGCCAGCAGCTTGGTAGGGTTCTCGGAGCAGTTCTTC. Together with reference TRBV5-1 and TRBJ2-1, the CDR3 gives the full variable domain: KAGVTQTPRYLIKTRGQQVTLSCSPISGHRSVSWYQQTPGQGLQFLFEYFSETQRNKGNFPGRFSGRQFSNSRSEMNVSTLELGDSALYLCASSLVGFSEQFFGPGTRLTVL.

This clone was recorded a few times. The rearrangement uses TRBV7-9 and TRBJ2-6; no clear D gene. Trimming cost V 5 bases and J 0 bases, with 17 bases left between them. CDR1 is SEHNR, CDR2 FQNEAQ, per germline (reference sequence). The CDR3 is made up of 18 amino acids. The chain's CDR3 is CASSPPEFSLSGANVLTF. The CDR3 coding sequence is TGTGCCAGCAGCCCCCCAGAATTTAGCCTCTCTGGGGCCAACGTCCTGACTTTC.

This clone has a count of ten or more. This chain uses TRBV4-2 with TRBJ2-7; D may be TRBD1 or TRBD2 (5 bases each). Germline loops: CDR1 LGHNA, CDR2 YNFKEQ. The CDR3 is made up of 12 amino acids. The V end was cut by 4 bases, the J end by 5 bases, with 9 bases between. The CDR3 is CASSRVGDEQYF. The CDR3 DNA sequence: TGTGCCAGCAGCCGTGTGGGGGACGAGCAGTACTTC.

V gene TRBV7-9 combines with J gene TRBJ2-7; D ambiguous. Germline CDR1 and CDR2: SEHNR and FQNEAQ (reference sequence). V was shortened by 5 bases and J by 3 bases, with 5 bases between the two germline ends. This CDR3 is 11 amino acids long. The CDR3 protein is CASSPNYEQYF. The CDR3 bases are TGTGCCAGCAGCCCTAACTACGAGCAGTACTTC.

The sample holds a few counts of this clone. This chain connects TRBV9 to TRBJ2-2, with a tentative D call TRBD1 (6 bases). The germline V gene has CDR1 SGDLS and CDR2 YYNGEE. V was cut by 0 bases and J by 6 bases, with 12 bases left in between. The CDR3 spans 15 residues. The CDR3: CASSVAGAWAGELFF. The CDR3 DNA reads as TGTGCCAGCAGCGTAGCAGGGGCCTGGGCCGGGGAGCTGTTTTTT.

The J gene is TRBJ2-1, the V gene TRBV18; D remains unclear. Germline V lookup: CDR1 KGHSH, CDR2 LQKENI. The CDR3 runs to 14 residues. V lost 3 bases and J 8 bases, leaving 14 bases between the germline ends. CDR3 bases: TGTGCCAGCTCACCCGCAGGCGGTGGCGATGAGCAGTTCTTC. It yields the protein CASSPAGGGDEQFF.

The chain carries TRBV4-3 and TRBJ2-2, with D possibly being TRBD2 (7 bases). V dropped 1 base and J dropped 9 bases, with 18 bases sitting between them. The CDR3 has 16 residues. Germline V lookup: CDR1 LGHNA, CDR2 YSLEER. CDR3 nucleotides: TGCGCCAGCAGCCAAGCGGGGGGCTCGCTTGCCCGGGAGCTGTTTTTT. Translated, it gives CASSQAGGSLARELFF.

The chain uses TRBV28 and TRBJ2-3, with unresolved D. Per germline, CDR1 MDHEN and CDR2 SYDVKM. Trimming removed 8 bases at V and 5 bases at J, with 8 bases between. There are 11 residues in the CDR3. CDR3 region: CASHLEDTQYF. The CDR3 DNA reads TGTGCCAGCCACTTAGAAGATACGCAGTATTTT.

In this sample, this clone turned up many times. The rearrangement uses TRBV7-2 and TRBJ2-2; tentatively, D is TRBD1 (6 bases). The V end lost 6 bases, the J end lost 9 bases, and 14 bases lay between the germline ends. Germline V gene lookup returns CDR1 SGHTA and CDR2 FQGNSA. The CDR3 is 13 amino acids. CDR3 sequence reads: CASSATGSRELFF. The CDR3 DNA sequence: TGTGCCAGCAGTGCTACAGGGTCTCGGGAGCTGTTTTTT.

A few counts support this clone. The chain combines TRBV7-2 with TRBJ2-7, with D possibly being TRBD2 (6 bases). The CDR3 length is 15 residues. Germline V lookup: CDR1 SGHTA, CDR2 FQGNSA. Trimming removed 5 bases at V and 4 bases at J, with 18 bases between. In DNA form, the CDR3 reads TGTGCCAGCAGCCCGAAGGTCGGAGGGAGGTACGAGCAGTACTTC. Translating gives CASSPKVGGRYEQYF.

This clone was seen repeatedly, ten times or more. V is TRBV10-3 and J is TRBJ2-1; D tentatively reads TRBD1 or TRBD2 (5 bases each). Trimming removed 7 bases at V and 6 bases at J, with 16 bases between. CDR1 and CDR2 from the germline V gene are ENHRY and SYGVKD. This CDR3 is built from 14 residues. CDR3 coding DNA: TGTGCCATCACCGGGACCCACCTGGGCAATGAGCAGTTCTTC. As protein: CAITGTHLGNEQFF.

This clone showed up just a few times. The chain has TRBV5-1 and TRBJ1-4; no reliable D call. The CDR3 spans 15 residues. Trimming removed 0 bases at V and 3 bases at J, with 9 bases between. Germline assignment: CDR1 SGHRS and CDR2 YFSETQ. The CDR3 sequence: CASSLAASSNEKLFF. In DNA, the CDR3 is TGCGCCAGCAGCTTGGCGGCATCTTCTAATGAAAAACTGTTTTTT. Full variable domain (missing parts from reference TRBV5-1 and TRBJ1-4): KAGVTQTPRYLIKTRGQQVTLSCSPISGHRSVSWYQQTPGQGLQFLFEYFSETQRNKGNFPGRFSGRQFSNSRSEMNVSTLELGDSALYLCASSLAASSNEKLFFGSGTQLSVL.